A single sample gave rise to the 17 T cell receptor beta chains below, sequenced in a study of T cells expressing NK-cell markers. TCRdb reprocessed the 5' RACE reads, keeping one entry per CDR3 protein, no DNA. The listing contains a few hundred thousand distinct CDR3 sequences. Sample: blood T cells: a sorted CD56 or NKG2C T cell subset, CD4+ or CD8+ T cells, or bulk PBMC T cells (not recorded which). The receptors come from a woman between 45 and 65 years old in good health.

This chain joins TRBV6-1 and TRBJ1-1; TCRdb indicates TRBD1, and absent DNA this call remains unverified. Germline values: CDR1 MNHNS, CDR2 SASEGT. The CDR3 extends over 12 amino acids. The CDR3 region is CASSEARAAAFF.

The chain uses TRBV20-1 and TRBJ2-3; as DNA is missing, the TRBD1 call by TCRdb cannot be tested. This CDR3 has 16 amino acids. The germline CDR1 and CDR2 sequences are DFQATT and SNEGSKA (reference sequence). The chain's CDR3 is CSSRDLGPGRSPPQYF.

The chain combines TRBV9 with TRBJ2-5. The CDR3 consists of 14 residues. Germline CDR1 and CDR2: SGDLS and YYNGEE. CDR3 in amino acids: CASSLRTVGETQYF.

The J gene is TRBJ2-7, the V gene TRBV5-1; with no DNA, the TCRdb D assignment of TRBD1 cannot be verified. The CDR3 is 15 residues long. In germline, CDR1 is SGHRS, CDR2 YFSETQ. The CDR3 protein is CASSLGDRASNEQYF.

CDR3 sequence reads: CASSYGLHNTDTQYF. The V call is TRBV7-8, the J call TRBJ2-3; checking the TCRdb D call of TRBD2 is not possible without DNA. Germline CDR1 SGHVS, CDR2 FQNEAQ. The CDR3 loop spans 15 amino acids.

CDR3 amino acids: CASSSGWTSGTGELFF. The chain carries TRBV4-2 and TRBJ2-2; no DNA is available, so the TRBD2 call from TCRdb remains unchecked. From germline, CDR1 is LGHNA and CDR2 YNFKEQ. The CDR3 contains 16 residues.

The chain joins TRBV25-1 to TRBJ2-1. CDR1 MGHDK and CDR2 SYGVNS come from the germline V gene. CDR3 length: 13 amino acids. The CDR3: CASSHDLGNEQFF. The complete variable domain, with remaining parts taken from reference TRBV25-1 and TRBJ2-1, reads EADIYQTPRYLVIGTGKKITLECSQTMGHDKMYWYQQDPGMELHLIHYSYGVNSTEKGDLSSESTVSRIRTEHFPLTLESARPSHTSQYLCASSHDLGNEQFFGPGTRLTVL.

The chain has TRBV30 and TRBJ2-2; the D call from TCRdb, TRBD1, cannot be confirmed without DNA. The germline V gene has CDR1 GTSNPN and CDR2 SVGIG (reference sequence). The CDR3 is 15 amino acids. The CDR3 region is CAWRSWGQHTGELFF.

This chain uses TRBV15 with TRBJ2-6. CDR3 length equals 15 residues. Per germline, CDR1 LNHNV and CDR2 YYDKDF (reference sequence). The CDR3 is CATSRETEGANVLTF. Together with reference TRBV15 and TRBJ2-6, the CDR3 gives the full variable domain: DAMVIQNPRYQVTQFGKPVTLSCSQTLNHNVMYWYQQKSSQAPKLLFHYYDKDFNNEADTPDNFQSRRPNTSFCFLDIRSPGLGDTAMYLCATSRETEGANVLTFGAGSRLTVL.

The chain links TRBV2 to TRBJ2-2; TCRdb calls TRBD1, which cannot be checked without DNA. CDR3 length equals 16 residues. Germline CDR1 reads SNHLY; CDR2 reads FYNNEI. The CDR3 here is CASSRKGARGTGELFF. The entire variable domain, with the rest obtained from reference TRBV2 and TRBJ2-2, is as follows: EPEVTQTPSHQVTQMGQEVILRCVPISNHLYFYWYRQILGQKVEFLVSFYNNEISEKSEIFDDQFSVERPDGSNFTLKIRSTKLEDSAMYFCASSRKGARGTGELFFGEGSRLTVL.

The J gene is TRBJ2-7, the V gene TRBV5-1; TCRdb calls TRBD1, which cannot be checked without DNA. This CDR3 spans 15 amino acids. Germline lookup yields CDR1 SGHRS and CDR2 YFSETQ. The CDR3 region is CASSSSNGPMGEQYF. Supplemented by reference TRBV5-1 and TRBJ2-7, the full variable domain reads KAGVTQTPRYLIKTRGQQVTLSCSPISGHRSVSWYQQTPGQGLQFLFEYFSETQRNKGNFPGRFSGRQFSNSRSEMNVSTLELGDSALYLCASSSSNGPMGEQYFGPGTRLTVT.

This chain uses TRBV3-1 with TRBJ2-1; no DNA is available, so the TRBD1 call from TCRdb remains unchecked. This CDR3 contains 14 residues. In germline, CDR1 is LGHDT, CDR2 YNNKEL (reference sequence). CDR3 protein: CASSPPLRDNEQFF.

The V call is TRBV3-1, the J call TRBJ2-7; TCRdb reports TRBD1, a call that lacks DNA to check it against. Germline-derived CDR1 and CDR2 are LGHDT and YNNKEL (reference sequence). The CDR3 runs 14 residues. The CDR3 sequence: CASSPTGPSYEQYF.

The V call is TRBV10-2, the J call TRBJ2-1; TCRdb's D call of TRBD1 is untestable without DNA. CDR3 length: 14 residues. Germline V CDR1 and CDR2: WSHSY, SAAADI. The chain's CDR3 is CASSDYPLGNEQFF.

The rearrangement uses TRBV2 and TRBJ2-2. Germline CDR1 is SNHLY and CDR2 is FYNNEI. The CDR3 contains 15 residues. The CDR3: CASSDDGVATGELFF.

The chain joins TRBV7-8 to TRBJ2-3; without DNA, the TCRdb call of TRBD2 cannot be checked. The CDR3 has 16 residues. From germline, CDR1 is SGHVS and CDR2 FQNEAQ. The CDR3: CASLYREGASTDTQYF.

The chain employs TRBV4-1 and TRBJ2-3; the D call from TCRdb, TRBD1, cannot be confirmed without DNA. This CDR3 spans 13 amino acids. Germline-derived CDR1 and CDR2 are MGHRA and YSYEKL. CDR3 residues: CASSQVGGDTQYF.